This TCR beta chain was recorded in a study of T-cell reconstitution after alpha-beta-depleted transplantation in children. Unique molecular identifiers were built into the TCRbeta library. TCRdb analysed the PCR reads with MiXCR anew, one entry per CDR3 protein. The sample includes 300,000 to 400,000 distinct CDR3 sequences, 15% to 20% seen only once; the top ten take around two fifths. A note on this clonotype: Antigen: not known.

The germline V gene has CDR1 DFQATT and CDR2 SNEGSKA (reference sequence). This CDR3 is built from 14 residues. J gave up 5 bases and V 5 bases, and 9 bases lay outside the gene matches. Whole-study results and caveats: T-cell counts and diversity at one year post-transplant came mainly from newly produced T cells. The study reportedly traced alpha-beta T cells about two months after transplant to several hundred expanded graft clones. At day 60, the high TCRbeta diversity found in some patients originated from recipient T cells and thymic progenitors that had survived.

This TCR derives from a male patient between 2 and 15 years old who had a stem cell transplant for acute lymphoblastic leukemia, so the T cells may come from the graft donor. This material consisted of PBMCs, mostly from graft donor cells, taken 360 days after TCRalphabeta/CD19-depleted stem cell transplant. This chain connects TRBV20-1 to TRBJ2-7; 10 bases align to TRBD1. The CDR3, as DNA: TGCAGTGCTGAACGGACAGGGGGAGGGAACGAGCAGTACTTC. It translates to CSAERTGGGNEQYF.